The clone carrying this TCR beta chain was detected a few times. After template switching added a universal primer site, the resulting cDNA carried unique molecular identifiers. One entry per CDR3 protein, called by TCRdb with MiXCR from the 5' RACE reads. The sample comprises about 520,000 distinct CDR3 sequences, approximately 22% of which are singletons, and around 1% rests with the top ten. CDR1 is DFQATT, CDR2 SNEGSKA, per germline (reference sequence). V trimming: 1 base; J trimming: 8 bases; junction bases outside the gene matches: 10. CDR3 length equals 14 residues. This record belongs to a study of identical twins. This sample also appeared in a second study, on T cells expressing NK-cell markers.

Specimen: CD4+ T cells sorted from blood. This TCR came from a young woman in good health. J is TRBJ1-2 and V is TRBV20-1; the match to TRBD1 covers 7 bases. The CDR3 DNA is TGCAGTGCTAGAGCCTCTCCAGGGGGTTCAGGCTACACCTTC. Protein: CSARASPGGSGYTF.